Each of the 3 T cell receptor beta chains below was sequenced from the same sample in a study of molecular identifiers for immune sequencing clone quantification (dated by TCRdb to 2016 to 2019). The library was produced with PCR. TCRdb shows the sequencer as NextSeq 500. TCRdb trimmed the raw reads at Q25, called clones with MiXCR and kept productive beta chains. Under each unique CDR3 protein, matching rows form one entry showing the most common genes and DNA. The table for this sample lists under 350,000 distinct CDR3 sequences; over 20% of them were counted only once. The ten most abundant clones make up 0.74% of the sample. Material for sequencing was naive CD8+ T cells from blood, with Jurkat cell RNA spiked in. The cell subset or site tag for this specimen amounts to: FACS-sorted CD8+CD4-CCR7+CD45RA+ naive T cells. These receptor sequences come from a human donor in good health. Some libraries in this study had Jurkat cell RNA spiked in.

The chain carries TRBV12-3 or TRBV12-4 and TRBJ2-7, with unresolved D. There are 15 residues in the CDR3. V was cut by 1 base and J by 13 bases, with 23 bases left in between. The chain's CDR3 is CASSLGRRHFEAQYF. CDR3 DNA sequence: TGTGCCAGCAGTTTAGGACGGCGGCACTTTGAAGCGCAATACTTC.

This clonotype was observed many times. Mismatch with germline at one junction end may stem from a read error. The chain couples TRBV5-1 to TRBJ1-1, with TRBD1 matching 7 bases. Germline lookup yields CDR1 SGHRS and CDR2 YFSETQ. The CDR3 is 13 residues long. CDR3 amino acids: CASRLAGGTEAFF. CDR3 nucleotides: TGCGCCAGCAGATTGGCAGGGGGCACTGAAGCTTTCTTT.

In this sample, this clonotype turned up many times. The rearrangement joins TRBV19 to TRBJ2-3; TRBD2 aligns across 7 bases. There are 16 residues in the CDR3. V was clipped by 3 bases and J by 3 bases; unmatched bases: 9. Germline values: CDR1 LNHDA, CDR2 SQIVND (reference sequence). Here the CDR3 reads CASSMEETSWTDTQYF. The CDR3 DNA reads as TGTGCCAGTAGTATGGAGGAGACTAGCTGGACAGATACGCAGTATTTT.